This passage covers 11 T cell receptor beta chains from one sample sequenced in a study of tumor and adjacent non-tumor tissue in lung cancer. A modified ARM-PCR protocol with three rounds of nested PCR amplified TCRbeta. TCRdb called the multiplex PCR reads again in MiXCR, with one record for every CDR3 protein. The data show 55,000 to 65,000 distinct CDR3 sequences, around 61% seen once. This sample's RNA came from whole unsorted tissue. The normal lung tissue was taken more than 3 cm from the tumor edge. Sequenced material: distant non-tumor lung tissue. The source is a man in his sixties or seventies with non-small cell lung cancer.

This clonotype was detected only a few times. A junction end diverges from the germline sequence, so it may reflect a read error. The chain carries TRBV29-1 and TRBJ2-4; a weak D match, TRBD2 (5 bases). This CDR3 region has 12 residues. From germline, CDR1 is SQVTM and CDR2 ANQGSEA. The CDR3 protein is CRVMGPGNIQYF. CDR3 in DNA: TGCAGGGTTATGGGCCCCGGGAACATCCAGTACTTC.

A few counts support this clonotype. Possible read error: a much larger clone is one base away. The chain links TRBV12-3 or TRBV12-4 to TRBJ2-4; D remains unclear. Trimming removed 5 bases at V and 0 bases at J, with 14 bases between. The CDR3 is 16 residues long. The CDR3 here is CASSVNNRIAKNIQYF. The CDR3 DNA reads TGTGCCAGCAGTGTCAACAATAGGATAGCCAAAAACATTCAGTACTTC.

As for this clonotype: One junction end disagrees with the germline gene, perhaps due to a read error. This chain uses TRBV6-5 with TRBJ2-6, with D tentatively TRBD1 (6 bases). The CDR3 length is 17 residues. CDR1 and CDR2 from the germline V gene are MNHEY and SVGAGI. The CDR3 loop is CTSSSIYQGIRAKVLTF. The CDR3, as DNA: TGTACCAGCAGTTCCATATATCAGGGGATTAGGGCCAAGGTCCTGACTTTC.

The chain recombines TRBV20-1 with TRBJ1-2; D call uncertain. The CDR3 covers 12 residues. Germline CDR1 reads DFQATT; CDR2 reads SNEGSKA (reference sequence). With 1 base removed from V and 7 bases from J, the gap between germline ends came to 10 bases. The CDR3: CSARVFGPGYTF. The CDR3 DNA sequence: TGCAGTGCTAGAGTTTTCGGTCCTGGCTACACCTTC.

The sample holds a few counts of this clonotype. This may be a read error, as it is one base from a much larger clone. The chain links TRBV12-3 or TRBV12-4 to TRBJ1-6, with D possibly TRBD1 on 6 matching bases. The CDR3 covers 15 residues. This CDR3 reads CASSLVSQGLLPLHF. CDR3 coding DNA: TGTGCCAGCAGCTTAGTATCGCAGGGGCTATTACCCCTCCACTTT.

The table lists this clonotype with many counts. J is TRBJ1-1 and V is TRBV6-5; D is unclear. The V end lost 5 bases, the J end lost 4 bases, and 11 bases lay between the germline ends. CDR1 MNHEY and CDR2 SVGAGI come from the germline V gene. The CDR3 consists of 13 residues. The CDR3 sequence: CASSRRLGTEAFF. As DNA, the CDR3 is TGTGCCAGCAGTCGAAGACTCGGCACTGAAGCTTTCTTT.

As for this clonotype: A much larger clone is a single base away; this may be a read error. The chain is built from TRBV5-6 and TRBJ2-7; 7 bases are shared with TRBD1. This CDR3 is built from 14 residues. Germline assignment: CDR1 SGHDT and CDR2 YYEEEE. V lost 7 bases to trimming and J lost 4 bases; unmatched junction nucleotides: 11. The CDR3 nucleotides are TGTGCCAGCGGCATGACAGGGTCGAATTACGAGCAGTACTTC. This codes for CASGMTGSNYEQYF.

On this clonotype: This CDR3 fails to terminate in the conserved phenylalanine or tryptophan, so it likely reflects a read error. The DNA is omitted, as the CDR3 cannot be located on it reliably, and the CDR3 follows TCRdb's listing. V and J are TRBV29-1 and TRBJ2-3; the table assigns TRBD1, which was not confirmed against the DNA. Inclusive of both ends, the CDR3 amounts to 20 amino acids. The V gene's germline CDR1 is SQVTM and CDR2 ANQGSEA. This CDR3 reads CNARQGASTRGLIGTDTHYL.

This clonotype was recorded at least ten times. V is TRBV29-1 and J is TRBJ2-2; D is uncertain. Germline V CDR1 and CDR2: SQVTM, ANQGSEA. CDR3 length: 14 residues. The V end was cut by 3 bases, the J end by 5 bases, with 13 bases between. The CDR3 bases are TGCAGCGTTGAGCACGGCGGAATGACCGGGGAGCTGTTTTTT. As protein: CSVEHGGMTGELFF.

Only a few counts were recorded for this clonotype. The junction departs from germline at one end; a sequencing error may be responsible. The chain combines TRBV4-1 with TRBJ2-1; D gene uncertain. This CDR3 spans 14 amino acids. Germline V lookup: CDR1 MGHRA, CDR2 YSYEKL. The CDR3 nucleotides are TGCGCTAGCAGCAAAGAAAGGGCAAGTAATGAGCAGTTCTTC. This codes for CASSKERASNEQFF.

There are many counts of this clonotype. This chain connects TRBV10-3 to TRBJ2-7; D is perhaps TRBD1 (5 bases). CDR3 length: 13 residues. Looked up from germline, CDR1 is ENHRY and CDR2 is SYGVKD. V lost 8 bases, J lost 4 bases, and 15 bases lay in between. The CDR3 spells CAIGGQGSYEQYF. The CDR3 nucleotides read TGTGCCATCGGTGGGCAGGGTAGTTACGAGCAGTACTTC.